A single sample gave rise to the 20 T cell receptor beta chains below, sequenced in a study of OX40 agonist ivuxolimab in advanced cancers. Produced via immunoSEQ multiplex PCR; TCRdb's table is partial and in-frame only. Of roughly 90,000 clones listed, 85% to 95% were seen once; the top ten hold roughly 2.6%. The sequencing used CD4+ or CD8+ T cells sorted from blood, collected in a trial of the OX40 agonist ivuxolimab. All receptors come from an adult with an advanced solid tumor such as melanoma, head and neck, liver or kidney cancer.

This clone appeared once. The chain carries TRBV27 and TRBJ1-4; 10 nucleotides line up with TRBD1. With 4 bases clipped from V and 5 bases from J, the junction kept 1 base outside the gene matches. CDR1 and CDR2 (germline): MNHEY, SMNVEV (reference sequence). The CDR3 contains 14 residues. CDR3 sequence (DNA): TGTGCCAGCAGTTGGACAGGGGGAAATGAAAAACTGTTTTTT. It codes for CASSWTGGNEKLFF.

V usage is TRBV19 and J usage is TRBJ1-1, with D unresolved. Germline V CDR1 and CDR2: LNHDA, SQIVND (reference sequence). The CDR3 is 12 amino acids. Trimming removed 3 bases at V and 7 bases at J, with 9 bases between. The CDR3 DNA follows: TGTGCCAGTAGTATGAACAGACTTGAAGCTTTCTTT. This codes for CASSMNRLEAFF.

The rearrangement uses TRBV27 and TRBJ2-7, with 8 bases that match TRBD1. The J segment lost 7 bases and the V segment lost 2 bases, leaving 7 bases of the junction unmatched. The CDR3 is 14 residues long. Germline loops: CDR1 MNHEY, CDR2 SMNVEV (reference sequence). CDR3 coding DNA: TGTGCCAGCAGTTTAGGGACAGGCCGCGGGGAGCAGTACTTC. It is translated as CASSLGTGRGEQYF.

The J gene is TRBJ2-3, the V gene TRBV19; no reliable D call. Germline V gene sequence: CDR1 LNHDA, CDR2 SQIVND (reference sequence). The CDR3 length is 15 residues. Trimming removed 6 bases from V and 4 bases from J, with 17 bases in between. CDR3 sequence (DNA): TGTGCCAGTAGCGCGGACGGCGCCGGAGCAGATACGCAGTATTTT. Translation: CASSADGAGADTQYF. Supplemented by reference TRBV19 and TRBJ2-3, the full variable domain reads DGGITQSPKYLFRKEGQNVTLSCEQNLNHDAMYWYRQDPGQGLRLIYYSQIVNDFQKGDIAEGYSVSREKKESFPLTVTSAQKNPTAFYLCASSADGAGADTQYFGPGTRLTVL.

The V gene is TRBV4-2, the J gene TRBJ2-3, with TRBD2 matching over 12 bases. In germline, CDR1 is LGHNA, CDR2 YNFKEQ. This CDR3 contains 16 residues. J was trimmed by 3 bases and V by 0 bases; bases with no gene match: 1. This chain's CDR3 is CASSQEGTSGTDTQYF. In DNA, the CDR3 is TGTGCCAGCAGCCAAGAAGGGACTAGCGGGACAGATACGCAGTATTTT.

The chain employs TRBV6-5 and TRBJ2-7; D is unclear. V was pared by 0 bases and J by 3 bases, with 15 bases between. This CDR3 contains 16 residues. The germline CDR1 and CDR2 sequences are MNHEY and SVGAGI. The CDR3 sequence is CASSYSMASGIYEQYF. In DNA form, the CDR3 reads TGTGCCAGCAGTTACTCGATGGCTAGTGGGATCTACGAGCAGTACTTC.

The chain is built from TRBV10-2 and TRBJ1-2; D is perhaps TRBD1 (5 bases). Germline assignment: CDR1 WSHSY and CDR2 SAAADI. Trimming shortened V by 10 bases and J by 5 bases, and 11 bases separated the two germline ends. This CDR3 has 11 residues. The DNA of the CDR3 is TGCGCCACAAGGGCAGGGTATGGCTACACCTTC. Translating gives CATRAGYGYTF.

This clone was observed once. The V call is TRBV4-1, the J call TRBJ1-6, with D maybe TRBD1 (6 bases). CDR1 and CDR2 (germline): MGHRA, YSYEKL. The CDR3 length is 15 residues. V lost 0 bases to trimming and J lost 14 bases, with 17 bases between them. CDR3 coding DNA: TGCGCCAGCAGCCAAGAAGGGGGGCGAGTCGCATCCCTCCACTTT. Translation: CASSQEGGRVASLHF.

The V and J genes are TRBV6-5 and TRBJ2-3; 7 nucleotides line up with TRBD1. CDR3 length equals 14 residues. CDR1 and CDR2 from the germline V gene are MNHEY and SVGAGI. V was clipped by 10 bases and J by 3 bases; unmatched bases: 10. The CDR3 sequence: CATRQGTYTDTQYF. In DNA, the CDR3 is TGTGCCACCAGACAGGGTACTTATACAGATACGCAGTATTTT.

V gene TRBV5-4 combines with J gene TRBJ1-5; TRBD1 is a possible D gene (6 bases). Germline V lookup: CDR1 SGHNT, CDR2 YYREEE (reference sequence). The CDR3 loop spans 13 amino acids. V gave up 2 bases and J gave up 5 bases, with 8 bases separating them. CDR3 residues: CASSFNRDQPQHF. In DNA, the CDR3 is TGTGCCAGCAGCTTTAACAGGGATCAGCCCCAGCATTTT.

The chain employs TRBV6-1 and TRBJ1-5; D is undetermined. Germline lookup yields CDR1 MNHNS and CDR2 SASEGT. V was cut by 2 bases and J by 0 bases, with 14 bases left in between. The CDR3 extends over 17 amino acids. CDR3 amino acids: CASSEKPPDYSNQPQHF. The CDR3 nucleotides are TGTGCCAGCAGTGAAAAGCCCCCGGACTATAGCAATCAGCCCCAGCATTTT.

The rearrangement joins TRBV11-2 to TRBJ2-7, with D perhaps matching TRBD2 (6 bases). V lost 0 bases, J lost 4 bases, and 13 bases lay in between. Germline-derived CDR1 and CDR2 are SGHAT and FQNNGV. The CDR3 is 15 residues long. DNA for the CDR3: TGTGCCAGCAGCTTAGATCACGCGGCGGGATACGAGCAGTACTTC. Protein: CASSLDHAAGYEQYF.

V gene TRBV4-3 combines with J gene TRBJ2-2, with D tentatively TRBD1 or TRBD2 (5 bases each). The CDR3 is made up of 14 amino acids. Germline V CDR1 and CDR2: LGHNA, YSLEER. Trimming pared 2 bases from V and 6 bases from J, leaving 10 bases between. CDR3 sequence: CASSQTGRAGELFF. Here the CDR3 DNA reads TGCGCCAGCAGCCAAACGGGGCGGGCCGGGGAGCTGTTTTTT.

This chain links TRBV19 with TRBJ1-2; the match to TRBD1 covers 10 bases. Germline V CDR1 and CDR2: LNHDA, SQIVND (reference sequence). With V trimmed by 5 bases and J by 8 bases, 14 bases remained unmatched. This CDR3 contains 16 residues. CDR3 DNA: TGTGCCAGTAGTGATAGGTGGTTCGGACAGGGGGACGGCTACACCTTC. Residues: CASSDRWFGQGDGYTF.

This chain uses TRBV6-1 with TRBJ2-1; D is ambiguous. Germline CDR1 is MNHNS and CDR2 is SASEGT. CDR3 length: 14 residues. Between the trimmed V and J ends, which lost 3 bases and 6 bases, there was a span of 12 bases. The CDR3 spells CASSDGYPSNEQFF. In DNA form, the CDR3 reads TGTGCCAGCAGTGATGGCTACCCCTCCAATGAGCAGTTCTTC.

In its sample, this clone was seen once. This chain connects TRBV5-1 to TRBJ1-1, with 8 nucleotides matching TRBD1. Trimming at V came to 2 bases and at J to 0 bases, leaving 3 bases not matched to a gene. CDR3 size: 15 residues. Per the germline V gene, CDR1 is SGHRS and CDR2 is YFSETQ. The CDR3 region has the DNA TGCGCCAGCAGCTTTAGGACAGGGATGAACACTGAAGCTTTCTTT. Its protein is CASSFRTGMNTEAFF.

The genes are TRBV6-6 and TRBJ2-2; TRBD1 aligns across 10 bases. The CDR3 length is 15 residues. Trimming took 6 bases from V and 4 from J; bases not matched to a gene: 5. CDR1 is MNHNY, CDR2 SVGAGI, per germline (reference sequence). The CDR3, as DNA: TGTGCCAGCAGCCTGGGACAGGGGAGCACCGGGGAGCTGTTTTTT. This codes for CASSLGQGSTGELFF.

The genes are TRBV4-3 and TRBJ1-5; a weak D match, TRBD1 (5 bases). This CDR3 region has 14 residues. V lost 0 bases, J lost 6 bases, and 9 bases lay in between. From germline, CDR1 is LGHNA and CDR2 YSLEER. CDR3 DNA: TGCGCCAGCAGCCAAGATTGGAGGGGTCAGCCCCAGCATTTT. Protein: CASSQDWRGQPQHF.

This rearrangement joins TRBV30 to TRBJ1-2, with 10 bases lining up with TRBD1. This CDR3 comprises 17 residues. J gave up 7 bases and V 2 bases, and 16 bases lay outside the gene matches. Germline values: CDR1 GTSNPN, CDR2 SVGIG (reference sequence). The CDR3 here is CAWSRDSGQGVLSGYTF. CDR3 nucleotides: TGTGCCTGGAGTCGAGATTCAGGACAGGGGGTACTGTCTGGCTACACCTTC.

The V and J genes are TRBV5-4 and TRBJ2-7; TRBD2 matches at 11 bases. Losses at the gene ends were 2 bases for V and 4 bases for J; bases not matched to a gene: 5. This CDR3 contains 15 residues. In germline, CDR1 is SGHNT, CDR2 YYREEE (reference sequence). The CDR3 region has the DNA TGTGCCAGCAGCTTACTAGCGGGGGAACTATACGAGCAGTACTTC. Its protein product is CASSLLAGELYEQYF. Drawing the rest from reference TRBV5-4 and TRBJ2-7, the complete variable domain is ETGVTQSPTHLIKTRGQQVTLRCSSQSGHNTVSWYQQALGQGPQFIFQYYREEENGRGNFPPRFSGLQFPNYSSELNVNALELDDSALYLCASSLLAGELYEQYFGPGTRLTVT.